Listed below are T cell receptor beta chains from one sample, sequenced in a study of Ad26.COV2.S vaccination and SARS-CoV-2 variants. Data came from immunoSEQ multiplex PCR; TCRdb stores just in-frame clones and leaves some out. The sample includes fewer than 500,000 clones, over 75% of them seen just once. The sample was peripheral blood, taken in a trial of Ad26.COV2.S vaccine versus placebo. The receptors originated from a person aged 18-65 years who received the Ad26.COV2.S COVID-19 vaccine or a placebo. The conserved cysteine and the conserved F or W are not part of the CDR3 here. Each record gives: clone size, V gene, CDR3 protein. Size values are once, few and many counts, or a class for expanded clones, and some rows have none.

- | TRBV9 | ASSVDQKNIQY
- | TRBV30 | ASTSGSYEQY
- | TRBV10-1 | ASSESSGIVGEQY
- | TRBV11-2 | ASSLEGSYEQY
- | TRBV29-1 | SASRGYNEQF
- | TRBV3-1/TRBV3-2 | ASSRLQGDTEAF
- | TRBV30 | AWSLSAGVNYGYT
few | TRBV5-4 | ASSSQGLRNTIY
- | TRBV6-5 | ASRMTAGNEKLF
- | TRBV5-1 | ASSFQDRSPYSNQPQH
- | TRBV15 | ATRAKDRFYNEQF
- | TRBV5-1 | ASSVGGSETQY
- | TRBV4-1 | ASSKMDRDFYEQY
- | TRBV5-1 | ASRREEGRTEAF
few | TRBV5-1 | ASSLRDSGRGEQY
- | TRBV7-2 | ASSLEAGLLVYT
- | TRBV5-6 | ASSLLLTGADTGELF
- | TRBV10-3 | AISARTVSSTDTQY
- | TRBV3-1/TRBV3-2 | ASSQVGFTDTQY
- | TRBV28 | ASSLRGRAEAF
- | TRBV11-1 | ASSFQPTGSGNTIY
- | TRBV27 | ASSLYQGTNTGELF
- | TRBV5-1 | ASSSGTAEAF
- | TRBV4-3 | ASSRFGLAGGPNTGELF
few | TRBV6-2/TRBV6-3 | ASSLTETYLEAF
- | TRBV15 | ATSPGTSDTGELF
once | TRBV2 | ASAGLAEYNEQF
- | TRBV9 | ASSVAPTGSGNTIY
- | TRBV6-1 | ASSEAQDYNEQF
once | TRBV7-3 | ASSLSTPGELF
once | TRBV6-5 | ASSYYGQRQETQY
- | TRBV25-1 | ASSEQINEKLF
- | TRBV13 | ASSSGGYTEAF
- | TRBV7-2 | ASSLTSGKTYEQY
once | TRBV19 | ASSMSSHVTSQY
- | TRBV5-4 | ASTPLAGEEFEQF
- | TRBV6-6 | ASRRDSNEKLF
- | TRBV28 | ASSSLGLAGTYEQY
- | TRBV5-6 | ASSGTGDQPQH
- | TRBV7-8 | ASSSISGRGEQY
- | TRBV30 | AWSVRNQETQY
- | TRBV5-1 | ASSRRDYDGELF
- | TRBV5-8 | ASSFILAESYEQY
- | TRBV6-5 | ASSYEAGYGYT
- | TRBV7-9 | ASRGGGRGNEQF
- | TRBV19 | ASSIEDRGLLPYEQY
- | TRBV7-6 | ASSLGGQDQY
- | TRBV6-5 | ASSYFRTTGRGKTV
once | TRBV30 | AWSVQGNEQF
- | TRBV9 | ASSVGLSTNEKLF
- | TRBV7-2 | ASSYDLGYNEQF